These 7 T cell receptor beta chains originate from one sample sequenced in a study of regulatory T cells in long-lasting Graves disease (dated by TCRdb to about 2021). According to the study, the label for this sample's time point signals: persistent/refractory GD, antithyroid drugs over 5 years with positive TRAb. For both TCR sequencing and RNA sequencing, RNA was extracted from PBMCs in TRIzol. Library method: multiplex PCR. This sample was sequenced with an Illumina HiSeq 4000. iRepertoire HTBI primers and Arm-PCR amplification of CDR3 regions were used to construct TCR beta libraries. TCRdb reprocessing: public reads trimmed at Q25 with fastp, clones called with MiXCR, in-frame beta chains kept. Merged by CDR3 protein, the rows form single entries marked with the most common genes and DNA. The sample records 650,000 to 850,000 distinct CDR3 sequences, approximately 31% of which are singletons. Of the sample, about 42% is held by the ten largest clones.

This specimen consisted of peripheral blood mononuclear cells (PBMCs), obtained when the disease was refractory, from a patient treated with antithyroid drugs. These receptors all stem from a female donor with Graves disease.

This clonotype has just a few counts. The V gene is TRBV5-1, the J gene TRBJ1-2; TRBD1 matches 12 bases. J lost 8 bases, V lost 7 bases, and 15 bases had no gene match. In germline, CDR1 is SGHRS, CDR2 YFSETQ. The CDR3 has 16 amino acids. The CDR3 spells CASRTGQGARIDGYTF. CDR3 sequence (DNA): TGCGCCAGCCGGACGGGACAGGGGGCGCGGATTGACGGCTACACCTTC.

This chain links TRBV29-1 with TRBJ1-5; maybe TRBD1 (6 bases). The germline V gene has CDR1 SQVTM and CDR2 ANQGSEA. This CDR3 has 12 amino acids. Trimming took off 6 bases at V and 5 bases at J, with 11 bases between the two ends. The CDR3 reads CSVPGGDQPQHF. CDR3 in DNA: TGCAGCGTCCCGGGGGGCGATCAGCCCCAGCATTTT.

As DNA, the CDR3 is TGTGCCAGCAGTTTATTTCGGCAACATCCGAACACTGAAGCTTTCTTT. It specifies CASSLFRQHPNTEAFF. The chain couples TRBV27 to TRBJ1-1; D not certain. This CDR3 is built from 16 residues. Germline V gene sequence: CDR1 MNHEY, CDR2 SMNVEV (reference sequence). Trimming stripped 1 base from V and 1 base from J, with 13 bases between.

The chain joins TRBV30 to TRBJ1-2; the match to TRBD1 covers 7 bases. J was trimmed by 7 bases and V by 2 bases; bases with no gene match: 7. CDR3 length equals 13 residues. In germline, CDR1 is GTSNPN, CDR2 SVGIG (reference sequence). The CDR3 sequence: CAWSRQGVGGYTF. CDR3 coding DNA: TGTGCCTGGAGTAGACAGGGAGTCGGTGGCTACACCTTC.

Regarding this clonotype: This may come from a read error, since a much larger clone is one base off. V gene TRBV3-1 combines with J gene TRBJ2-5; a weak D match, TRBD2 (6 bases). The germline V gene has CDR1 LGHDT and CDR2 YNNKEL (reference sequence). This CDR3 region has 14 residues. Trimming removed 3 bases from V and 4 bases from J, with 12 bases in between. This chain's CDR3 is CASSHGGCGETQYF. The CDR3 DNA is TGTGCCAGCAGCCACGGAGGGTGTGGAGAGACCCAGTACTTC.

This clonotype was detected many times. The chain combines TRBV2 with TRBJ2-7; 14 nucleotides match TRBD2. V shed 3 bases, J shed 0 bases, and the junction held 1 base outside the gene matches. The CDR3 length is 16 residues. Germline V gene sequence: CDR1 SNHLY, CDR2 FYNNEI. The CDR3 DNA reads TGTGCCAGCAGTGACGGACTAGCGGGAGGCTCCTACGAGCAGTACTTC. The encoded protein is CASSDGLAGGSYEQYF.

Notes on this clonotype: One end of the junction fails to match germline, which may point to a read error. This chain links TRBV3-1 with TRBJ1-5; D remains unclear. The germline V gene has CDR1 LGHDT and CDR2 YNNKEL (reference sequence). The CDR3 has 14 residues. The CDR3 is CASGQVKGNQPQHF. Here the CDR3 DNA reads TGTGCCAGCGGCCAAGTGAAGGGCAATCAGCCCCAGCATTTT.